This TCR beta chain was documented in a study of shared clonotypes between healthy human individuals. Study results and limitations: Rarefaction gave evidence that sorted-subset sequencing remained incomplete despite large depth.

In the CD4+ fraction, cells were divided into CD45RA+ naive and CD45RA-negative memory subsets. Germline lookup yields CDR1 LNHDA and CDR2 SQIVND (reference sequence). The V end was cut by 0 bases, the J end by 4 bases, with 13 bases between. CDR3 length: 15 amino acids. Produced via immunoSEQ multiplex PCR; TCRdb's table is partial and in-frame only. The repertoire includes about 980,000 clones, 70% to 85% of them detected once, and approximately 1.5% sits in the top ten. In this sample, this clone turned up a few times. What it recognizes is unknown. Specimen: memory CD4+ T cells sorted from blood. Subset indicated: CD45RA-negative fraction. The rearrangement joins TRBV19 to TRBJ2-7; possibly TRBD1 for D (6 bases). This TCR was recovered from a young man in good health. CDR3 amino acids: CASSIETGQGYEQYF. The CDR3 DNA is TGTGCCAGTAGTATAGAGACAGGACAAGGTTACGAGCAGTACTTC. Full variable domain (rest looked up from reference TRBV19 and TRBJ2-7): DGGITQSPKYLFRKEGQNVTLSCEQNLNHDAMYWYRQDPGQGLRLIYYSQIVNDFQKGDIAEGYSVSREKKESFPLTVTSAQKNPTAFYLCASSIETGQGYEQYFGPGTRLTVT.